Following are 30 T cell receptor beta chains from one sample sequenced in a study of shared clonotypes between healthy human individuals. Produced via immunoSEQ multiplex PCR; TCRdb's table is partial and in-frame only. The sample lists more than 2,000,000 clones; approximately 90% were seen once. Sequencing input: naive CD4+ T cells sorted from blood. The subset was: CD45RA+ positively selected. These receptors were obtained from a man aged 18-30 years in good health.

This chain connects TRBV10-1 to TRBJ1-1; D is perhaps TRBD1 (5 bases). There are 14 residues in the CDR3. Germline V gene data show CDR1 as WNHNN and CDR2 as SYGVQD (reference sequence). Trimming pared 1 base from V and 4 bases from J, leaving 10 bases between. This chain's CDR3 is CASSELRGSTEAFF. The CDR3 coding sequence is TGCGCCAGCAGTGAGTTGAGGGGATCCACTGAAGCTTTCTTT.

The rearrangement joins TRBV11-1 to TRBJ2-1, with D unresolved. CDR1 is SGHAT, CDR2 FQDESV, per germline (reference sequence). Trimming pared 5 bases from V and 0 bases from J, leaving 8 bases between. The CDR3 covers 14 residues. CDR3 in DNA: TGTGCCAGCAGCAGACCGAGCTCCTACAATGAGCAGTTCTTC. It specifies CASSRPSSYNEQFF.

This chain connects TRBV28 to TRBJ2-1; D gene ambiguous. The CDR3 runs to 20 residues. The V end lost 5 bases, the J end lost 0 bases, and 26 bases lay between the germline ends. Germline V lookup: CDR1 MDHEN, CDR2 SYDVKM. The CDR3 loop reads CASSATGARQTASSYNEQFF. The DNA of the CDR3 is TGTGCCAGCAGTGCTACCGGAGCCAGGCAGACCGCGAGCTCCTACAATGAGCAGTTCTTC.

The chain employs TRBV5-1 and TRBJ1-5, with 9 bases that match TRBD1. V gave up 3 bases and J gave up 4 bases; unmatched junction bases: 5. Germline V gene lookup returns CDR1 SGHRS and CDR2 YFSETQ. The CDR3 loop spans 15 amino acids. CDR3: CASSSMTGGNQPQHF. The CDR3 region has the DNA TGCGCCAGCAGCTCGATGACAGGGGGTAATCAGCCCCAGCATTTT. The full variable domain, in which reference TRBV5-1 and TRBJ1-5 provide the parts outside the CDR3, is KAGVTQTPRYLIKTRGQQVTLSCSPISGHRSVSWYQQTPGQGLQFLFEYFSETQRNKGNFPGRFSGRQFSNSRSEMNVSTLELGDSALYLCASSSMTGGNQPQHFGDGTRLSIL.

This chain joins TRBV15 and TRBJ1-2; D is uncertain. From germline, CDR1 is LNHNV and CDR2 YYDKDF (reference sequence). The germline V and J ends were trimmed by 4 bases and 7 bases, with 22 bases remaining between them. This CDR3 region has 16 residues. For the CDR3, the DNA is TGTGCCACCAGCACCGAAGCTGGACGCCGCGCCCGTGGCTACACCTTC. This gives the protein CATSTEAGRRARGYTF. Looking up the rest from reference TRBV15 and TRBJ1-2 gives the full variable domain: DAMVIQNPRYQVTQFGKPVTLSCSQTLNHNVMYWYQQKSSQAPKLLFHYYDKDFNNEADTPDNFQSRRPNTSFCFLDIRSPGLGDTAMYLCATSTEAGRRARGYTFGSGTRLTVV.

The chain combines TRBV14 with TRBJ2-1; D gene ambiguous. The germline V gene has CDR1 SGHDN and CDR2 FVKESK. V dropped 10 bases and J dropped 0 bases, with 7 bases sitting between them. The length of the CDR3 is 12 residues. CDR3 in amino acids: CATGYSYNEQFF. CDR3 sequence (DNA): TGTGCCACCGGGTACTCCTACAATGAGCAGTTCTTC.

This clone was seen once. Other DNA variants within this sample encode the same CDR3. V is TRBV28 and J is TRBJ2-2; D might be TRBD1 or TRBD2, each matching 5 bases. CDR1 is MDHEN, CDR2 SYDVKM, per germline. V shed 6 bases and J shed 5 bases, with 7 bases lying between them. The CDR3 runs 12 residues. CDR3 nucleotide sequence: TGTGCCAGCAGCTGGGGGACCGGGGAGCTGTTTTTT. Protein: CASSWGTGELFF.

As regards this clone: This CDR3 is also generated by other DNA sequences in the sample. The chain carries TRBV7-2 and TRBJ2-5; 7 bases match TRBD2. The CDR3 loop spans 13 amino acids. CDR1 is SGHTA and CDR2 is FQGNSA in the germline V gene. With V trimmed by 1 base and J by 5 bases, 1 base remained unmatched. CDR3 nucleotides: TGTGCCAGCAGCTTAGGGGGAGGGGAGACCCAGTACTTC. Translating gives CASSLGGGETQYF.

The genes are TRBV19 and TRBJ1-5; possibly TRBD1 for D (5 bases). Trimming shortened V by 1 base and J by 0 bases, and 19 bases separated the two germline ends. Germline loops: CDR1 LNHDA, CDR2 SQIVND (reference sequence). This CDR3 is built from 19 residues. CDR3 region: CASSIVPGHRGASNQPQHF. Written as DNA, the CDR3 is TGTGCCAGTAGTATAGTACCCGGACACAGAGGGGCTAGCAATCAGCCCCAGCATTTT.

J is TRBJ2-5 and V is TRBV11-2; D ambiguous. V lost 6 bases to trimming and J lost 5 bases, with 10 bases between them. This CDR3 is 12 amino acids long. Per germline, CDR1 SGHAT and CDR2 FQNNGV. CDR3 sequence: CASSHSRETQYF. CDR3 nucleotide sequence: TGTGCCAGCAGTCACTCCCGGGAGACCCAGTACTTC.

This clone was seen more than once but under ten times. This chain joins TRBV19 and TRBJ1-2; no reliable D call. Per germline, CDR1 LNHDA and CDR2 SQIVND (reference sequence). With 7 bases removed from V and 3 bases from J, the gap between germline ends came to 15 bases. This CDR3 has 14 amino acids. CDR3 residues: CASKGRNNDYGYTF. The CDR3 bases are TGTGCCAGTAAAGGCAGAAACAACGACTATGGCTACACCTTC.

CDR3 bases: TGTGCCTGGAGCCGGGGGGGGACAGGGTCAGGTGAGCAGTACTTC. Amino acids: CAWSRGGTGSGEQYF. The chain has TRBV30 and TRBJ2-7, with D possibly being TRBD1 (9 bases). The length of the CDR3 is 15 residues. CDR1 and CDR2 from the germline V gene are GTSNPN and SVGIG (reference sequence). Trimming took 3 bases from V and 7 from J, leaving 22 bases between them.

V is TRBV30 and J is TRBJ2-1; D not resolved. Trimming left V 1 base short and J 9 bases short, with 13 bases between. Per germline, CDR1 GTSNPN and CDR2 SVGIG (reference sequence). The CDR3 spans 13 residues. The CDR3 DNA is TGTGCCTGGAGTGGCTCCAGTCAAACTGAGCAGTTCTTC. Its translation is CAWSGSSQTEQFF.

The chain carries TRBV21-1 and TRBJ2-3; TRBD2 was called by the table and not checked on the DNA. TRBV21-1 is labeled a pseudogene. The CDR3 spans 16 residues. The CDR3 reads CASSPSPSGSTDTQYF. Here the CDR3 DNA reads TGTGCCAGCAGCCCCAGCCCTAGCGGGAGCACAGATACGCAGTATTTT.

The J gene is TRBJ2-3, the V gene TRBV6-4; D remains unclear. V shed 0 bases and J shed 2 bases, with 6 bases lying between them. Germline CDR1 reads MRHNA; CDR2 reads SNTAGT. The CDR3 is 14 amino acids. The DNA of the CDR3 is TGTGCCAGCAGTGACTCGCACACCACAGATACGCAGTATTTT. Translation: CASSDSHTTDTQYF.

The chain recombines TRBV7-8 with TRBJ1-2, with D unresolved. From germline, CDR1 is SGHVS and CDR2 FQNEAQ. This CDR3 region has 14 residues. Between the trimmed V and J ends, which lost 0 bases and 3 bases, there was a span of 8 bases. CDR3 nucleotides: TGTGCCAGCAGCTTAGCCGAGACCGACTATGGCTACACCTTC. Translation: CASSLAETDYGYTF.

The chain is built from TRBV10-2 and TRBJ2-5; the D is unclear. Germline V gene data show CDR1 as WSHSY and CDR2 as SAAADI. CDR3 length: 14 residues. The V end was cut by 4 bases, the J end by 2 bases, with 11 bases between. The CDR3 is CASSVSRIQETQYF. The CDR3 DNA is TGCGCCAGCAGTGTCTCCCGGATACAAGAGACCCAGTACTTC.

The J gene is TRBJ2-5, the V gene TRBV7-6; TRBD1 agrees at 7 bases. CDR3 length: 15 amino acids. Germline assignment: CDR1 SGHVS and CDR2 FNYEAQ. V was pared by 3 bases and J by 2 bases, with 6 bases of the junction left unmatched. CDR3 sequence (DNA): TGTGCCAGCAGCTTCCAACAGGGGCCTCAAGAGACCCAGTACTTC. It is translated as CASSFQQGPQETQYF. The variable domain in full, with the rest retrieved from reference TRBV7-6 and TRBJ2-5, is GAGVSQSPRYKVTKRGQDVALRCDPISGHVSLYWYRQALGQGPEFLTYFNYEAQQDKSGLPNDRFSAERPEGSISTLTIQRTEQRDSAMYRCASSFQQGPQETQYFGPGTRLLVL.

The chain uses TRBV7-2 and TRBJ1-4, with 9 bases fitting TRBD1. CDR3 length equals 15 residues. The J segment lost 8 bases and the V segment lost 5 bases, leaving 9 bases of the junction unmatched. Germline CDR1 and CDR2: SGHTA and FQGNSA. The CDR3 nucleotides are TGTGCCAGCAGCCAGACCGGGACAGGGTCAGAAAAACTGTTTTTT. Protein product: CASSQTGTGSEKLFF.

The chain links TRBV7-8 to TRBJ1-1; D not resolved. Germline assignment: CDR1 SGHVS and CDR2 FQNEAQ. CDR3 length: 9 residues. The V gene lost 6 bases and the J gene lost 11 bases, with 7 bases spanning the gap. CDR3 nucleotide sequence: TGTGCCAGCAGTCCTAGGGCTTTCTTT. Translating it yields CASSPRAFF.

The chain has TRBV6-5 and TRBJ1-1; 7 bases are shared with TRBD1. V shed 8 bases, J shed 4 bases, and the junction held 13 bases outside the gene matches. The CDR3 covers 15 residues. Germline assignment: CDR1 MNHEY and CDR2 SVGAGI. Here the CDR3 DNA reads TGTGCCAGCCGTACAGTTCCAGGGGGGAGCACTGAAGCTTTCTTT. It specifies CASRTVPGGSTEAFF.

The chain employs TRBV7-2 and TRBJ2-3, with D unclear. V dropped 7 bases and J dropped 1 base, with 9 bases sitting between them. CDR3 length: 13 residues. The germline CDR1 and CDR2 sequences are SGHTA and FQGNSA. CDR3 DNA sequence: TGTGCCAGCATAGGGAAACGCACAGATACGCAGTATTTT. Amino acids: CASIGKRTDTQYF.

The chain is built from TRBV30 and TRBJ2-7; D remains unclear. V was cut by 3 bases and J by 2 bases, with 14 bases left in between. This CDR3 region has 14 residues. Germline CDR1 GTSNPN, CDR2 SVGIG (reference sequence). The CDR3: CAWSHNPTTYEQYF. DNA for the CDR3: TGTGCCTGGAGCCATAACCCTACCACCTACGAGCAGTACTTC.

The J gene is TRBJ1-5, the V gene TRBV6-5; TRBD1 aligns across 8 bases. Germline values: CDR1 MNHEY, CDR2 SVGAGI. The CDR3 extends over 14 amino acids. With V trimmed by 7 bases and J by 3 bases, 5 bases remained unmatched. In DNA form, the CDR3 reads TGTGCCAGCAAAGTACAGGGGGACAATCAGCCCCAGCATTTT. It specifies CASKVQGDNQPQHF.

The V gene is TRBV9, the J gene TRBJ2-1, with D perhaps matching TRBD2 (7 bases). The CDR3 is made up of 19 amino acids. V lost 2 bases and J lost 4, with 25 bases in between. Germline assignment: CDR1 SGDLS and CDR2 YYNGEE. The CDR3 is CASSVRGGSVGTLYNEQFF. DNA for the CDR3: TGTGCCAGCAGCGTCAGGGGAGGGTCGGTCGGGACGCTTTACAATGAGCAGTTCTTC.

The chain is built from TRBV4-1 and TRBJ2-1, with a possible D match to TRBD2 (6 bases). This CDR3 is built from 16 residues. Deletions cut 1 base from V and 5 bases from J, with 15 bases between. Germline V CDR1 and CDR2: MGHRA, YSYEKL. The CDR3 DNA sequence: TGCGCCAGCAGCCAAGCAGGCGGGGTACGAAACAATGAGCAGTTCTTC. Its protein is CASSQAGGVRNNEQFF.

The V and J genes are TRBV28 and TRBJ1-1, with unresolved D. This CDR3 comprises 14 residues. CDR1 and CDR2 (germline): MDHEN, SYDVKM. The V end was cut by 7 bases, the J end by 5 bases, with 17 bases between. CDR3 protein: CASKPLDRGTEAFF. The CDR3 bases are TGTGCCAGCAAGCCGTTGGATCGAGGGACTGAAGCTTTCTTT.

The rearrangement links TRBV2 to TRBJ2-1; TRBD1 agrees at 8 bases. J lost 4 bases, V lost 2 bases, and 4 bases had no gene match. The CDR3 length is 15 residues. CDR1 is SNHLY and CDR2 is FYNNEI in the germline V gene. The CDR3 reads CASSEQGAQYNEQFF. The CDR3 DNA sequence: TGTGCCAGCAGTGAACAGGGGGCGCAATACAATGAGCAGTTCTTC.

This CDR3 is CATPPGQGIYEQYF. The DNA of the CDR3 is TGTGCCACCCCACCGGGACAGGGAATCTACGAGCAGTACTTC. The gene calls are TRBV27 and TRBJ2-7; 9 bases line up with TRBD1. This CDR3 region has 14 residues. CDR1 is MNHEY and CDR2 is SMNVEV in the germline V gene (reference sequence). Losses at the gene ends were 10 bases for V and 3 bases for J; bases not matched to a gene: 10.

The CDR3 sequence is CASSPASRSSYEQYF. The CDR3, as DNA: TGTGCCAGCTCACCCGCTAGCAGGAGCTCCTACGAGCAGTACTTC. The J gene is TRBJ2-7, the V gene TRBV18; D possibly corresponds to TRBD2 (5 bases). V was pared by 3 bases and J by 0 bases, with 12 bases between. The CDR3 has 15 residues. CDR1 KGHSH and CDR2 LQKENI come from the germline V gene.